This TCR beta chain was documented in a study of CD8+ T cells in alopecia areata. The study, taken as a whole, reports: Compared with mice, patients displayed less clear TCR sharing, possibly for HLA-related reasons. When scalp samples are sequenced, resident alphabeta T cells of normal skin are also captured. In lesional scalp, particularly from alopecia totalis/universalis, clonality was higher than in normal scalp.

Following extraction, RNA underwent reverse transcription to cDNA, which served as the sequencing template. Some clones are missing from TCRdb's copy, which holds only in-frame ones; the method was immunoSEQ multiplex PCR. The sample includes about 99,000 clones, less than 70% seen only once; the top ten take 8.5% to 10%. Points on this clone: Antigen specificity is unknown.

Trimming took 2 bases from V and 5 from J; bases not matched to a gene: 11. The CDR3 extends over 16 amino acids. CDR1 and CDR2 (germline): SGHRS, YFSETQ. This receptor was taken from a human donor in good health. The rearrangement links TRBV5-1 to TRBJ2-5, with TRBD2 identical over 8 bases. The sequenced material came from CD4+ T cells sorted from blood. The CDR3 here is CASSLLSGGARETQYF. Written as DNA, the CDR3 is TGCGCCAGCAGCTTATTATCCGGGGGGGCCCGGGAGACCCAGTACTTC.